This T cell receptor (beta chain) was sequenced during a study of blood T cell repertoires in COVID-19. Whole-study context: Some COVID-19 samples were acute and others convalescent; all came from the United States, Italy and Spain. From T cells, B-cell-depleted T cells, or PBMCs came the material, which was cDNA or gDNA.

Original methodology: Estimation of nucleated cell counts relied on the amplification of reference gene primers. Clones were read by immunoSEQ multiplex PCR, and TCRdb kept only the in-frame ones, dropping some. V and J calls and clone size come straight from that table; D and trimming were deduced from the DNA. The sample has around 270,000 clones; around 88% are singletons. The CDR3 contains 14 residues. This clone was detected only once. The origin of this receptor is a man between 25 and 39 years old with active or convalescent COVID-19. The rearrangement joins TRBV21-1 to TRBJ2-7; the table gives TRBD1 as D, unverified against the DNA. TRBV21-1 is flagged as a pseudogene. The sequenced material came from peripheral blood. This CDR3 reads CASAHDRGNPEQYF. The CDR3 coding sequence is TGTGCCAGTGCTCATGACAGGGGCAACCCAGAGCAGTACTTC.